This TCR beta chain was recorded in a study of glioma-infiltrating T cells. This clonotype was detected many times. The CDR3 length is 15 residues. The V gene's germline CDR1 is MDHEN and CDR2 SYDVKM. After removal of 3 bases from V and 7 bases from J, the junction contained 7 bases not matched to a gene. The iRepertoire nested amplicon-rescue multiplex PCR amplified TCR alpha and beta CDR3s from RNA. Input was about 85-450 ng of tissue mRNA or PBMC total RNA. Each CDR3 protein gets one entry after TCRdb re-called the multiplex PCR reads with MiXCR. This table holds 170,000 or so distinct CDR3 sequences, 43% found once.

Material: glioma tissue, nonneoplastic brain tissue, or PBMCs (not recorded which). This TCR came from a human donor with low-grade glioma or glioblastoma, undergoing nonglioma brain surgery, or in good health (not recorded which). The V and J genes are TRBV28 and TRBJ2-1, with 9 bases aligning to TRBD2. CDR3 amino acids: CASSFAGTSMNEQFF. CDR3 sequence (DNA): TGTGCCAGCAGTTTTGCCGGGACTAGCATGAATGAGCAGTTCTTC.